This is a list of T cell receptor beta chains from one sample in a study of blood T cell repertoires in COVID-19. Produced via immunoSEQ multiplex PCR; TCRdb's table is partial and in-frame only. The sample includes roughly 260,000 clones, 82% of them seen just once. Sequencing used peripheral blood. The receptors were sampled from an older woman with acute or convalescent COVID-19. CDR3s include the opening cysteine and the closing phenylalanine or tryptophan. The order of the fields is clone size, J gene, V gene, CDR3 protein. Expanded clones are given a class, and other clones once, few, many or no size at all.

clone size: -
J gene: TRBJ2-5
V gene: TRBV6-5
CDR3 protein: CASSYSTAGGQETQYF

clone size: -
J gene: TRBJ1-5
V gene: TRBV28
CDR3 protein: CASEKPRVQPQHF

clone size: -
J gene: TRBJ2-5
V gene: TRBV4-3
CDR3 protein: CASSQGQSSWETQYF

clone size: -
J gene: TRBJ2-5
V gene: TRBV7-2
CDR3 protein: CASTWTGGETQYF

clone size: -
J gene: TRBJ2-1
V gene: TRBV19
CDR3 protein: CASSLGHNYNEQFF

clone size: -
J gene: TRBJ1-1
V gene: TRBV5-1
CDR3 protein: CASSLLQGTDTEAFF

clone size: -
J gene: TRBJ2-2
V gene: TRBV7-2
CDR3 protein: CASSLVTGYTGELFF

clone size: -
J gene: TRBJ2-3
V gene: TRBV5-1
CDR3 protein: CASSLSGHGTDTQYF

clone size: -
J gene: TRBJ2-2
V gene: TRBV7-9
CDR3 protein: CASSSFGTGGGRNGELFF

clone size: once
J gene: TRBJ1-2
V gene: TRBV24-1
CDR3 protein: CATSLTYGYTF

clone size: -
J gene: TRBJ1-6
V gene: TRBV3-1/TRBV3-2
CDR3 protein: CASSPGTGSSYNSPLHF

clone size: -
J gene: TRBJ1-3
V gene: TRBV10-3
CDR3 protein: CAISPQTGSGNTIYF

clone size: -
J gene: TRBJ1-4
V gene: TRBV30
CDR3 protein: CAYKDRGREKLFF

clone size: -
J gene: TRBJ1-5
V gene: TRBV25-1
CDR3 protein: CASRGGNQPQHF

clone size: -
J gene: TRBJ1-1
V gene: TRBV7-9
CDR3 protein: CASSLVSGGTEAFF

clone size: -
J gene: TRBJ1-1
V gene: TRBV30
CDR3 protein: CAWSSLTVNTEAFF

clone size: -
J gene: TRBJ1-1
V gene: TRBV28
CDR3 protein: CASSLGGVGTVTFLNTEAFF

clone size: -
J gene: TRBJ2-3
V gene: TRBV5-1
CDR3 protein: CASSPGLAGDTQYF

clone size: -
J gene: TRBJ2-7
V gene: TRBV12-3/TRBV12-4
CDR3 protein: CASRQGGEQYF

clone size: -
J gene: TRBJ1-4
V gene: TRBV5-1
CDR3 protein: CASSGGQGINEKLFF

clone size: -
J gene: TRBJ2-6
V gene: TRBV7-9
CDR3 protein: CASSLRTGTGANVLTF

clone size: -
J gene: TRBJ1-5
V gene: TRBV19
CDR3 protein: CASSARTANQPQHF

clone size: -
J gene: TRBJ1-1
V gene: TRBV28
CDR3 protein: CASRAWLKAFF

clone size: -
J gene: TRBJ2-7
V gene: TRBV2
CDR3 protein: CASSAGGRSYEQYF

clone size: -
J gene: TRBJ2-7
V gene: TRBV6-5
CDR3 protein: CASSYQGYEQYF

clone size: -
J gene: TRBJ2-5
V gene: TRBV3-1/TRBV3-2
CDR3 protein: CASSQAQEGRETQYF

clone size: once
J gene: TRBJ2-3
V gene: TRBV7-4
CDR3 protein: CASSLPRQGRTDTQYF

clone size: -
J gene: TRBJ2-7
V gene: TRBV30
CDR3 protein: CAWSPTGHSYEQYF

clone size: -
J gene: TRBJ1-4
V gene: TRBV6-5
CDR3 protein: CASSYDGSEKLFF